This T cell receptor (beta chain) was sequenced during a study of control samples from healthy donors and cancer patients. Libraries were prepared by immunoSEQ multiplex PCR; TCRdb keeps only in-frame clonotypes and omits some of them. Of approximately 93,000 clones in the sample, around nine tenths were seen once. CDR3 length equals 13 residues. The rearrangement joins TRBV21-1 to TRBJ1-2; the table assigns TRBD1, which was not confirmed against the DNA. TRBV21-1 counts as a pseudogene. Sequencing used PBMCs. This sequence was found in a woman aged 45-60 years with colorectal cancer. The DNA for the CDR3 is TGTGCCAGCAGCAAAGGGACAGGGAGGAGCTACACCTTC. As protein: CASSKGTGRSYTF.